The 14 T cell receptor delta chains given below trace back to one sample, sequenced in a study of gamma-delta T cells after stem cell transplantation. TCRdb re-called clones from the RT-PCR reads using CATT. The sample carries over a thousand delta-chain clones, less than 2% recorded once. The sample comprised gamma-delta T cells. These receptors were taken from a human donor. It is not recorded whose cells these are; they may come from a transplant donor.

With respect to this clone: This likely reflects a read error, since a far larger clone is one base away. The sample carries other DNA sequences with the same CDR3. The chain couples TRDV2 to TRDJ1, with D possibly matching TRDD3 (5 bases). Trimming stripped 0 bases from V and 6 bases from J, with 19 bases between. CDR1 and CDR2 (germline): GEAIGNYY, EKD. The CDR3 extends over 16 amino acids. In DNA, the CDR3 is TGTGCCTGTGACACCGTCCAGCTAGGGGACACAAATAAACTCATCTTT. This sequence encodes CACDTVQLGDTNKLIF.

This clone turned up a few times. This DNA's translation and the protein TCRdb lists, from a much larger clone, do not match at residue 4, likely due to a read error; the protein shown is translated from the DNA. The same CDR3 can be traced to other DNA sequences in this sample. This chain joins TRDV3 and TRDJ1; 11 bases are a match to TRDD3. This CDR3 comprises 19 residues. Unmatched junction bases numbered 18, after V lost 2 bases and J lost 1 base. Per germline, CDR1 TVYSNPD and CDR2 GDNSRS (reference sequence). CDR3 in DNA: TGTGCCTTTCGCTCCTATTCCTCGTGGGGGATACGAGGCACCGATAAACTCATCTTT. It translates to CAFRSYSSWGIRGTDKLIF.

This clone was observed a few times. A read error is the likely source, as a far larger clone sits one nucleotide away. Within the sample, other DNA sequences also encode this same CDR3. The chain links TRDV2 to TRDJ1, with 7 bases aligning to TRDD3. The length of the CDR3 is 18 residues. Germline CDR1 is GEAIGNYY and CDR2 is EKD. The CDR3 protein is CACDTVLGNKKYTDKLIF. CDR3 DNA: TGTGCCTGTGACACTGTACTGGGGAATAAAAAGTACACCGATAAGCTCATCTTT.

As regards this clone: The protein given by TCRdb reflects a much larger clone and differs at residue 9 from this DNA's translation, likely from a read error; the protein shown is the DNA's translation. This chain links TRDV2 with TRDJ1; TRDD3 agrees at 10 bases. The trim removed 1 base at V and 0 bases at J, leaving 7 bases unmatched. The germline CDR1 and CDR2 sequences are GEAIGNYY and EKD. The CDR3 sequence is 17 residues long. The CDR3 bases are TGTGCCTGTGACACACTGGGGGATCTAGCGTACACCGATAAACTCATCTTT. The encoded protein is CACDTLGDLAYTDKLIF.

Points on this clone: With only one base between it and a far larger clone, this is likely a read error. This specimen includes other DNA sequences encoding the same CDR3. The J gene is TRDJ1, the V gene TRDV1; D is unclear. Germline V lookup: CDR1 TSWWSYY, CDR2 QGS. The CDR3 totals 15 residues. The V end lost 5 bases, the J end lost 0 bases, and 13 bases lay between the germline ends. The CDR3 nucleotides are TGTGCTCTTGGGCCCCCGGGCGTCCACACCGATAAACTCATCTTT. It specifies CALGPPGVHTDKLIF.

Comments on this clone: The translation of this DNA and the TCRdb protein of a much larger clone differ at residue 11, probably owing to a read error; the protein shown here is translated from the DNA. The V gene is TRDV2, the J gene TRDJ1; 9 bases are shared with TRDD3. CDR1 is GEAIGNYY, CDR2 EKD, per germline. The CDR3 contains 15 residues. CDR3 protein: CACMALGDSTGKLIF. As DNA, the CDR3 is TGTGCCTGCATGGCCTTGGGGGATAGCACCGGTAAACTCATCTTT.

In its sample, this clone is medium-sized. A far larger clone differs by one base, so this is likely a read error. J is TRDJ1 and V is TRDV1; maybe TRDD3 (5 bases). The germline V and J ends were trimmed by 3 bases and 2 bases, with 22 bases remaining between them. Germline loops: CDR1 TSWWSYY, CDR2 QGS. The CDR3 consists of 18 residues. CDR3 in DNA: TGTGCTCTTGGGGATCCCCAATCTGCAACCGGGGGTACCGATAAACTCATCTTT. This encodes CALGDPQSATGGTDKLIF.

This clone appeared a few times. The protein that TCRdb holds for this DNA derives from a much larger clone and differs from the translated DNA at residue 18, which likely indicates a read error; the protein shown here is translated from the DNA. V gene TRDV2 combines with J gene TRDJ1; TRDD3 agrees at 9 bases. The V gene's germline CDR1 is GEAIGNYY and CDR2 EKD. The CDR3 runs 20 residues. CDR3 sequence (DNA): TGTGCCTGTGACACTATTCGTACTGGGGGAGCTGGGATGTACACCGATAAACCCATCTTT. It translates to CACDTIRTGGAGMYTDKPIF.

A word on this clone: TCRdb records a much larger clone's protein for this DNA, with a difference at residue 5 that likely arises from a read error; the protein given is the translation of the DNA. This CDR3 is also generated by other DNA sequences in the sample. This rearrangement joins TRDV2 to TRDJ1, with 11 nucleotides matching TRDD3. Trimming cost V 3 bases and J 1 base; bases outside gene matches: 6. Germline CDR1 is GEAIGNYY and CDR2 is EKD. CDR3 length: 16 amino acids. This CDR3 is CACDLLLGDSTDKLIF. The CDR3 DNA is TGTGCCTGTGACTTGCTACTGGGGGATAGCACCGATAAACTCATCTTT.

Details on this clone: With only one base between it and a far larger clone, this is likely a read error. Other nucleotide sequences from this sample produce the same CDR3. The chain carries TRDV2 and TRDJ1, with TRDD3 identical over 10 bases. V lost 5 bases, J lost 0 bases, and 14 bases stayed unmatched. CDR3 length: 18 residues. Germline lookup yields CDR1 GEAIGNYY and CDR2 EKD. CDR3 sequence reads: CACVPVLGDHFYTDKLIF. The CDR3 nucleotides are TGTGCCTGTGTCCCCGTACTGGGGGATCACTTTTACACCGATAAACTCATCTTT.

About this clone itself: A far larger clone is only one base removed, so a read error is likely. Other DNA sequences in this specimen translate into the identical CDR3. J is TRDJ1 and V is TRDV1, with D perhaps given as TRDD2 or TRDD3 (5 bases each). Trimming pared 1 base from V and 4 bases from J, leaving 34 bases between. Germline V lookup: CDR1 TSWWSYY, CDR2 QGS. There are 22 residues in the CDR3. The CDR3 region has the DNA TGTGCTCTTGGGGAACACCTACCATCGCCCTACTGGAATATAGAGGCCCTCGATAAACTCATCTTT. Protein product: CALGEHLPSPYWNIEALDKLIF.

In this sample, this clone turned up a few times. The protein that TCRdb holds for this DNA derives from a much larger clone and differs from the translated DNA at residue 18, which likely indicates a read error; the protein shown here is translated from the DNA. The same CDR3 is also encoded by other DNA sequences in this sample. The J gene is TRDJ1, the V gene TRDV1; 7 bases are a match to TRDD3. This CDR3 is built from 25 residues. Germline values: CDR1 TSWWSYY, CDR2 QGS. The CDR3 DNA is TGTGCACTTGGGGACTCTATCACCCATTCGGAGGCTCCTTGGACGGGGGATGCGTACACCGATAAACTCATCTTT. It specifies CALGDSITHSEAPWTGDAYTDKLIF.

There are a few counts of this clone. The TCRdb protein, from a much larger clone, departs from this DNA's translation at residue 14, likely by read error; the protein shown derives from the DNA. This chain links TRDV2 with TRDJ2; TRDD3 agrees at 9 bases. There are 21 residues in the CDR3. CDR1 and CDR2 from the germline V gene are GEAIGNYY and EKD. The CDR3 reads CACDTVSRGIPSRHETAQLFF. Written as DNA, the CDR3 is TGTGCCTGCGACACCGTGTCTAGGGGGATACCTTCGCGTCATGAGACAGCACAACTCTTCTTT.

This clone was seen only a few times. The protein recorded in TCRdb matches a much larger clone and deviates from this DNA's translation at residue 20, suggesting a read error; the protein here is obtained by translating the DNA. V usage is TRDV1 and J usage is TRDJ1, with 10 bases aligning to TRDD3. CDR3 length: 25 residues. Germline-derived CDR1 and CDR2 are TSWWSYY and QGS. V gave up 3 bases and J gave up 4 bases; unmatched junction bases: 35. CDR3 DNA sequence: TGTGCTCTTGGGGACTCTATCACCCATTCGGAGGCTCCTTGGACGGGGGATACGTACATCGATAAACTCATCTTT. It codes for CALGDSITHSEAPWTGDTYIDKLIF.